The source of this T cell receptor (beta chain) is a study of T cells in Graves' hyperthyroidism and ophthalmopathy. Study conclusions and caveats: Most expanded thyroid clonotypes above 0.001 recurred in blood.

The V end was cut by 2 bases, the J end by 2 bases, with 12 bases between. The CDR3 has 15 residues. The V gene's germline CDR1 is ENHRY and CDR2 SYGVKD. TCR beta CDR3 regions were amplified from RNA. The HTBI set primed first-round TCR CDR3 RT-PCR. TCRdb re-derived calls from the multiplex PCR reads in MiXCR, one entry per CDR3 protein. The sample lists about 400,000 distinct CDR3 sequences, approximately 15% occurring once. Note on this clonotype: Antigen unknown.

Stable disease denoted Graves' hyperthyroidism without ophthalmopathy progression within 18 months. Lactation, pregnancy, other autoimmune disease or uncontrolled infection led to exclusion of patients. The chain couples TRBV10-3 to TRBJ1-2, with D uncertain. Sequenced input: blood. The TCR comes from a woman younger than 45 with Graves' hyperthyroidism. The CDR3 is CAISENDGRNYGYTF. The CDR3 DNA reads as TGTGCCATCAGTGAGAATGACGGAAGAAACTATGGCTACACCTTC.